The 16 T cell receptor beta chains below come from one sample, sequenced in a study of T cell responses to AZD1222 COVID-19 vaccine. Data came from immunoSEQ multiplex PCR; TCRdb stores just in-frame clones and leaves some out. This sample has 130,000 to 150,000 clones; 70% to 90% occur once, and the top ten carry about 5%. This specimen was peripheral blood, taken 28 days after the second dose of the MenACWY control vaccine. These receptors all stem from an adult who received the MenACWY meningococcal vaccine as a control.

Remarks on this clone: The germline gene is not matched at one end of the junction; a read error may be the cause. The chain combines TRBV10-1 with TRBJ2-5; 10 bases fit TRBD1. The CDR3 is 18 residues long. CDR1 is WNHNN, CDR2 SYGVQD, per germline (reference sequence). CDR3 amino acids: CACSESTIGDRGQETQYF. The CDR3 nucleotides read TGCGCCTGCAGTGAGTCGACTATCGGGGACAGGGGTCAAGAGACCCAGTACTTC.

The chain has TRBV6-5 and TRBJ2-1; 7 nucleotides line up with TRBD1. Germline-derived CDR1 and CDR2 are MNHEY and SVGAGI. The CDR3 has 14 amino acids. The V segment lost 10 bases and the J segment 3 bases; nucleotides outside the gene matches: 9. CDR3 protein: CATRSGTDYNEQFF. Written as DNA, the CDR3 is TGTGCCACGCGATCCGGGACAGACTACAATGAGCAGTTCTTC.

The V call is TRBV10-1, the J call TRBJ1-5, with TRBD1 as a possible D gene (5 bases). The CDR3 runs 12 residues. Germline V gene lookup returns CDR1 WNHNN and CDR2 SYGVQD (reference sequence). The germline V and J ends were trimmed by 7 bases and 11 bases, with 15 bases remaining between them. The CDR3 DNA reads as TGCGCCAGCACCGGACATGCTGGGGCCCAGCATTTT. Translating gives CASTGHAGAQHF.

V gene TRBV7-2 combines with J gene TRBJ1-3, with 7 positions matching TRBD1. The J segment lost 5 bases and the V segment lost 4 bases, leaving 5 bases of the junction unmatched. Germline V gene sequence: CDR1 SGHTA, CDR2 FQGNSA. CDR3 length equals 14 residues. The CDR3, as DNA: TGTGCCAGCAGCTATTCGGGACAGAGAAACACCATATATTTT. Its protein product is CASSYSGQRNTIYF.

This chain links TRBV6-2 or TRBV6-3 with TRBJ1-1, with TRBD1 matching 8 bases. The V segment lost 2 bases and the J segment 2 bases; nucleotides outside the gene matches: 4. The CDR3 spans 15 residues. CDR1 and CDR2 (germline): MNHEY, SVGEGT. The CDR3 region has the DNA TGTGCCAGCAGTTACCCGGGACAGGCCAACACTGAAGCTTTCTTT. Translated, it gives CASSYPGQANTEAFF.

The chain employs TRBV18 and TRBJ2-5; either TRBD1 or TRBD2 may supply D (5 bases each). Germline V gene data show CDR1 as KGHSH and CDR2 as LQKENI. V gave up 3 bases and J gave up 2 bases, with 13 bases separating them. The CDR3 is 15 residues long. In DNA, the CDR3 is TGTGCCAGCTCACCTTCCGGGACGGCTCAAGAGACCCAGTACTTC. Translated, it gives CASSPSGTAQETQYF.

The rearrangement links TRBV5-4 to TRBJ1-2, with unresolved D. The CDR3 contains 14 residues. V was shortened by 3 bases and J by 3 bases, with 12 bases between the two germline ends. The germline V gene has CDR1 SGHNT and CDR2 YYREEE (reference sequence). This CDR3 reads CASSYDGSDYGYTF. The DNA of the CDR3 is TGTGCCAGCAGCTATGACGGGTCCGACTATGGCTACACCTTC.

V is TRBV7-9 and J is TRBJ2-1; 11 bases agree with TRBD2. There are 15 residues in the CDR3. Germline-derived CDR1 and CDR2 are SEHNR and FQNEAQ (reference sequence). The trim removed 5 bases at V and 5 bases at J, leaving 5 bases unmatched. This chain's CDR3 is CASSLGTSGNNEQFF. CDR3 DNA sequence: TGTGCCAGCAGCCTCGGGACTAGCGGAAACAATGAGCAGTTCTTC.

The J gene is TRBJ2-7, the V gene TRBV24-1; D not certain. Germline assignment: CDR1 KGHDR and CDR2 SFDVKD. The V end was cut by 5 bases, the J end by 0 bases, with 7 bases between. The length of the CDR3 is 13 residues. In nucleotides, the CDR3 is TGTGCCACCAGTGGGGGAATCTCCTACGAGCAGTACTTC. It codes for CATSGGISYEQYF.

The gene calls are TRBV6-6 and TRBJ1-5; D call uncertain. Germline assignment: CDR1 MNHNY and CDR2 SVGAGI (reference sequence). V shed 2 bases and J shed 7 bases, with 9 bases lying between them. The CDR3 sequence is 13 residues long. The CDR3 is CASSYVQLQPQHF. CDR3 bases: TGTGCCAGCAGTTACGTGCAACTCCAGCCCCAGCATTTT.

This clone has just one count. V and J are TRBV12-3 or TRBV12-4 and TRBJ1-2, with D perhaps TRBD1 (5 bases). The CDR3 loop spans 12 amino acids. The V end lost 6 bases, the J end lost 4 bases, and 9 bases lay between the germline ends. For the CDR3, the DNA is TGTGCCAGCAGCCGGGGCATCTATGGCTACACCTTC. This encodes CASSRGIYGYTF.

This chain uses TRBV4-3 with TRBJ1-4; D remains unclear. The CDR3 runs to 16 residues. The V end was cut by 0 bases, the J end by 5 bases, with 13 bases between. Germline V gene lookup returns CDR1 LGHNA and CDR2 YSLEER. CDR3 nucleotide sequence: TGCGCCAGCAGCCAAGATCAGTATTCTGAGAATGAAAAACTGTTTTTT. It encodes CASSQDQYSENEKLFF.

The chain carries TRBV7-2 and TRBJ2-3, with D possibly being TRBD1 (6 bases). Trimming cost V 5 bases and J 2 bases, with 11 bases left between them. This CDR3 comprises 14 residues. CDR1 SGHTA and CDR2 FQGNSA come from the germline V gene. The CDR3 region has the DNA TGTGCCAGCAGCCCTCGGACAGTCACAGATACGCAGTATTTT. It translates to CASSPRTVTDTQYF.

The V and J genes are TRBV28 and TRBJ2-3; 12 bases agree with TRBD2. V gave up 6 bases and J gave up 6 bases; unmatched junction bases: 7. Germline CDR1 and CDR2: MDHEN and SYDVKM. The CDR3 runs to 15 residues. The CDR3 bases are TGTGCCAGCAGCTCGACTAGCGGGGGACCTGATACGCAGTATTTT. Its translation: CASSSTSGGPDTQYF.

V is TRBV19 and J is TRBJ1-2, with 9 nucleotides matching TRBD1. The CDR3 contains 16 residues. Germline CDR1 is LNHDA and CDR2 is SQIVND (reference sequence). The junction had 9 bases not matched to a gene; V was cut back by 3 bases and J by 4 bases. The CDR3 loop is CASSIIRGTGSYGYTF. The CDR3 DNA reads as TGTGCCAGTAGTATCATTCGGGGGACAGGGTCCTATGGCTACACCTTC.

V usage is TRBV7-9 and J usage is TRBJ1-6; TRBD1 aligns across 9 bases. The V segment lost 1 base and the J segment 7 bases; nucleotides outside the gene matches: 5. This CDR3 comprises 16 residues. Germline assignment: CDR1 SEHNR and CDR2 FQNEAQ (reference sequence). The CDR3 DNA sequence: TGTGCCAGCAGCTTAGAGACAGGGGGAACGAATTCACCCCTCCACTTT. This encodes CASSLETGGTNSPLHF.